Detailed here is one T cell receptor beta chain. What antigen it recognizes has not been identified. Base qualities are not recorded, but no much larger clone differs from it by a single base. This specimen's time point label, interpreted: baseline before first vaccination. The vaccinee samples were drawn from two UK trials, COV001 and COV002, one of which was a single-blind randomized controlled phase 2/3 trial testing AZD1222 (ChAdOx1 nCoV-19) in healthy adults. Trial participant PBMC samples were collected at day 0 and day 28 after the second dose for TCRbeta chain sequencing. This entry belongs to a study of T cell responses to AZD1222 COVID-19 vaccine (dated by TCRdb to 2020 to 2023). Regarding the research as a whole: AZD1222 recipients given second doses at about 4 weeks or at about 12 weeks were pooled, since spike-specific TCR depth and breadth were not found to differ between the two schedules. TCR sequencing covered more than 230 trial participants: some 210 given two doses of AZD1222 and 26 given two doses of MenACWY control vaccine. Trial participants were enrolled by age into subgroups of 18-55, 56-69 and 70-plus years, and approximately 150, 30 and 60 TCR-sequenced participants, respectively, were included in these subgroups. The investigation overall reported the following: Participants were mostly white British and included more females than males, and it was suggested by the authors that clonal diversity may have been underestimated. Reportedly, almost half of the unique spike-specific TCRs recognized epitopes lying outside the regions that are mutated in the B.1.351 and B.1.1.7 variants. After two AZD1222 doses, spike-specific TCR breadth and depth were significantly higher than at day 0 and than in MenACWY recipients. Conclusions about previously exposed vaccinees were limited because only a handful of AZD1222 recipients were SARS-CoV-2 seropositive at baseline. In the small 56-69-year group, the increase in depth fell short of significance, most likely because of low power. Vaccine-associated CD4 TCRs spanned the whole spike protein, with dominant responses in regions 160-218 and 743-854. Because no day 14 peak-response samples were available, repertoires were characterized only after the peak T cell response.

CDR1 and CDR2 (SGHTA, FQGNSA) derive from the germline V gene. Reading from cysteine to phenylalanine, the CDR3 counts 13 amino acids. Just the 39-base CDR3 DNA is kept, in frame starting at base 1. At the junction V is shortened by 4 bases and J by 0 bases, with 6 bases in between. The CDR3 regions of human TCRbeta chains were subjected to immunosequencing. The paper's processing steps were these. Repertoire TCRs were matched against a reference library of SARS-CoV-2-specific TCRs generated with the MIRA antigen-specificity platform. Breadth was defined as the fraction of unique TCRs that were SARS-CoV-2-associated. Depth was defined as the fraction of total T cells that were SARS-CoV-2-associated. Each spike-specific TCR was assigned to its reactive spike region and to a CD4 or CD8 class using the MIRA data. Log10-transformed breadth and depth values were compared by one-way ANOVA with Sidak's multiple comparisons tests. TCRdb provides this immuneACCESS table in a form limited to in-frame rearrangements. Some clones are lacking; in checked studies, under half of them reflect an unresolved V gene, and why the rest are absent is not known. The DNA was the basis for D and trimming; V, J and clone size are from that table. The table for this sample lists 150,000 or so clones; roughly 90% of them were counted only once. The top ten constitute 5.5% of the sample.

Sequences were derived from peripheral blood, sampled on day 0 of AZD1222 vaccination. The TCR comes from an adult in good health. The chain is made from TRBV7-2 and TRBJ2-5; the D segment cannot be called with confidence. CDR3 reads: CASSWAYQETQYF. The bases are TGTGCCAGCAGCTGGGCGTACCAAGAGACCCAGTACTTC.